The entry that follows covers one T cell receptor (beta chain) sequence. The antigen is unknown. This specimen comes from a study of OX40 agonist ivuxolimab in advanced cancers. On the study more broadly: The dose-escalation cohort was approximately 81% male, with a mean age of 60 years, ranging about 23 to 90.

Study-wide results and caveats: Expanded peripheral T cells had an undetermined antigen specificity. CD8+ T cells showed, on average, more clonal expansion than CD4+ cells. Within 6 weeks, CD4+ and CD8+ blood T cells expanded clonally at 0.1 to 3.0 mg/kg.

This CDR3 contains 17 residues. CDR1 and CDR2 from the germline V gene are SNHLY and FYNNEI. Between the trimmed V and J ends, which lost 6 bases and 0 bases, there was a span of 18 bases. Only in-frame clones appear in the TCRdb table, and some are missing; sequencing was by immunoSEQ multiplex PCR. This table holds 100,000 or so clones, around 86% found once. V gene TRBV2 combines with J gene TRBJ2-1; TRBD1 might be the D (7 bases). The receptor comes from an adult with an advanced solid tumor such as melanoma, head and neck, liver or kidney cancer. The sample here was CD4+ or CD8+ T cells sorted from blood, taken in a trial of the OX40 agonist ivuxolimab. The CDR3 DNA follows: TGTGCCAGCAGGACCCAGGGGGGCACTGGCTCCTACAATGAGCAGTTCTTC. Its translation: CASRTQGGTGSYNEQFF.